Sequencing of this T cell receptor (beta chain) was carried out in a study of regulatory T cells in long-lasting Graves disease. On this clonotype itself: Its target is not known. This could be a read error, since a much larger clone is one nucleotide away. The CDR3 does not end in the conserved phenylalanine or tryptophan, so this is likely a read error. The DNA is left out, because the CDR3 cannot be placed on it with certainty; the CDR3 is given as TCRdb lists it.

Including both end residues, the CDR3 is 12 amino acids long. Germline V gene lookup returns CDR1 MDHEN and CDR2 SYDVKM. Sequencing libraries for TCR beta were prepared with iRepertoire HTBI primers and Arm-PCR of CDR3 regions. TCRdb reprocessed the multiplex PCR reads via MiXCR and lists one record per CDR3 protein. Of about 290,000 distinct CDR3 sequences listed, approximately 20% are singletons. The study, taken as a whole, reports: Persistent patients had more shared public clonotypes (fewer than 3,000) than new patients (roughly 940). Among samples with persistent disease, TRBV28, TRBJ1-2 and TRBJ2-5 were favored. The work looked only at peripheral blood and did not look at thyroid tissue.

Documented time point: persistent/refractory GD, antithyroid drugs over 5 years with positive TRAb. RNA extracted from PBMCs served as the sequencing template. This chain connects TRBV28 to TRBJ2-5; TRBD2 reflects the table's D call only, with no check against the DNA. The sequence came from a female donor with Graves disease. The sequenced sample was peripheral blood mononuclear cells (PBMCs), obtained when the disease was refractory, from a patient treated with antithyroid drugs. CDR3 region: CATQAGGPSRYL.